This T cell receptor (beta chain) was captured in a study of early stage breast cancer tumors. In the study overall: Most invasive tumors, twelve of 16, were ER+/PR+/HER2-.

Each sample had two DNA replicates, 0.5 ug blood or around 1.6 ug tissue. Sequencing was performed with immunoSEQ multiplex PCR; in TCRdb, only in-frame clones are kept and a portion is missing. The table lists about 5,000 clones, under 70% of them singletons. About this clone itself: Its antigen is unknown.

Germline values: CDR1 SGHVS, CDR2 FNYEAQ. The germline V and J ends were trimmed by 5 bases and 3 bases, with 12 bases remaining between them. The CDR3 is 14 residues long. Broader study findings: Chain pairing and CD4, CD8 or FOXP3 expression were not captured. Most shared enriched TCRB sequences were commonly generated ones.

V usage is TRBV7-6 and J usage is TRBJ2-3; D is unresolved. The sequence was obtained from a person between 50 and 60 years old with breast cancer. Sequenced input: breast tumor tissue. The CDR3 nucleotides are TGTGCCAGCAGCCCTACTTTTGTTACAGATACGCAGTATTTT. It specifies CASSPTFVTDTQYF.